Shown below are 26 T cell receptor beta chains from a single sample sequenced in a study of blood T cell repertoires in COVID-19. TCRdb keeps only in-frame clones here, not all; method: immunoSEQ multiplex PCR. The table includes about 270,000 clones, about 88% detected once. The sequenced sample consisted of PBMCs or T cells enriched from blood (not recorded which). These receptor sequences come from a woman aged 55 to 70 in a cohort exposed to, infected with or recovered from COVID-19 (not recorded which).

This clone showed up just once. The chain uses TRBV7-9 and TRBJ2-3; 9 nucleotides line up with TRBD2. The J segment lost 5 bases and the V segment lost 2 bases, leaving 2 bases of the junction unmatched. CDR3 length equals 14 residues. The V gene's germline CDR1 is SEHNR and CDR2 FQNEAQ (reference sequence). CDR3 sequence: CASSLLAGVDTQYF. In DNA, the CDR3 is TGTGCCAGCAGCTTATTAGCGGGAGTAGATACGCAGTATTTT. The full variable domain, its missing parts supplied by reference TRBV7-9 and TRBJ2-3, is DTGVSQNPRHKITKRGQNVTFRCDPISEHNRLYWYRQTLGQGPEFLTYFQNEAQLEKSRLLSDRFSAERPKGSFSTLEIQRTEQGDSAMYLCASSLLAGVDTQYFGPGTRLTVL.

V gene TRBV28 combines with J gene TRBJ2-3; D is unclear. Trimming pared 6 bases from V and 3 bases from J, leaving 16 bases between. The length of the CDR3 is 15 residues. Germline CDR1 is MDHEN and CDR2 is SYDVKM. For the CDR3, the DNA is TGTGCCAGCAGCCTTACCCTGACACGAACAGATACGCAGTATTTT. This codes for CASSLTLTRTDTQYF.

The chain recombines TRBV19 with TRBJ1-1, with 8 positions matching TRBD1. Germline V gene sequence: CDR1 LNHDA, CDR2 SQIVND (reference sequence). The CDR3 loop spans 15 amino acids. V lost 0 bases, J lost 6 bases, and 6 bases stayed unmatched. The CDR3 here is CASSIDSGGASEAFF. CDR3 bases: TGTGCCAGTAGTATAGATTCAGGGGGCGCCTCTGAAGCTTTCTTT.

The chain employs TRBV5-5 and TRBJ1-4; D is perhaps TRBD1 (6 bases). Germline CDR1 is SGHKS and CDR2 is YYEKEE (reference sequence). Trimming took off 3 bases at V and 8 bases at J, with 14 bases between the two ends. CDR3 size: 14 residues. This CDR3 is CASSSTGHEEKLFF. The CDR3 DNA sequence: TGTGCCAGCAGCTCTACAGGGCACGAAGAAAAACTGTTTTTT. The full variable domain, with the rest looked up from reference TRBV5-5 and TRBJ1-4, is DAGVTQSPTHLIKTRGQQVTLRCSPISGHKSVSWYQQVLGQGPQFIFQYYEKEERGRGNFPDRFSARQFPNYSSELNVNALLLGDSALYLCASSSTGHEEKLFFGSGTQLSVL.

This chain connects TRBV27 to TRBJ2-1; possibly TRBD2 for D (5 bases). V lost 6 bases to trimming and J lost 2 bases, with 11 bases between them. The CDR3 covers 14 residues. Per germline, CDR1 MNHEY and CDR2 SMNVEV (reference sequence). CDR3 protein: CASRWRGTYNEQFF. CDR3 bases: TGTGCCAGCAGGTGGAGAGGGACCTACAATGAGCAGTTCTTC.

This chain joins TRBV5-1 and TRBJ1-2, with D possibly being TRBD1 (6 bases). This CDR3 region has 16 residues. Deletions cut 4 bases from V and 6 bases from J, with 22 bases between. Per germline, CDR1 SGHRS and CDR2 YFSETQ. The CDR3 loop reads CASSPAGAGGGDGYTF. CDR3 sequence (DNA): TGCGCCAGCAGCCCGGCGGGGGCAGGAGGAGGGGATGGCTACACCTTC.

The CDR3 DNA reads as TGTGCCTGGACCTCCGGAGGGACGGTGAATTCACCCCTCCACTTT. It encodes CAWTSGGTVNSPLHF. The genes are TRBV30 and TRBJ1-6; perhaps TRBD1 as D (5 bases). The CDR3 covers 15 residues. Trimming stripped 4 bases from V and 7 bases from J, with 17 bases between. Germline V gene lookup returns CDR1 GTSNPN and CDR2 SVGIG (reference sequence). The whole variable domain, remainder taken from reference TRBV30 and TRBJ1-6, is SQTIHQWPATLVQPVGSPLSLECTVEGTSNPNLYWYRQAAGRGLQLLFYSVGIGQISSEVPQNLSASRPQDRQFILSSKKLLLSDSGFYLCAWTSGGTVNSPLHFGNGTRLTVT.

The rearrangement uses TRBV27 and TRBJ1-5; 8 positions agree with TRBD1. Germline V gene lookup returns CDR1 MNHEY and CDR2 SMNVEV (reference sequence). There are 15 residues in the CDR3. V lost 4 bases to trimming and J lost 2 bases; unmatched junction nucleotides: 4. The CDR3 loop reads CASSSRGQGNQPQHF. CDR3 nucleotide sequence: TGTGCCAGCAGTTCCAGGGGGCAGGGCAATCAGCCCCAGCATTTT.

This chain joins TRBV2 and TRBJ2-5, with unresolved D. Trimming took off 7 bases at V and 2 bases at J, with 5 bases between the two ends. The CDR3 spans 11 residues. Germline V gene sequence: CDR1 SNHLY, CDR2 FYNNEI. For the CDR3, the DNA is TGTGCCAGCAACCTACAAGAGACCCAGTACTTC. Translating it yields CASNLQETQYF.

The rearrangement joins TRBV7-2 to TRBJ2-1; 12 nucleotides line up with TRBD1. CDR3 length: 14 amino acids. V was clipped by 5 bases and J by 9 bases; unmatched bases: 5. Per germline, CDR1 SGHTA and CDR2 FQGNSA. The CDR3: CASSQGQGAREQFF. The DNA for the CDR3 is TGTGCCAGCAGCCAGGGACAGGGGGCCCGTGAGCAGTTCTTC.

The chain recombines TRBV7-2 with TRBJ1-3; D remains unclear. Per the germline V gene, CDR1 is SGHTA and CDR2 is FQGNSA. This CDR3 contains 16 residues. With 6 bases removed from V and 0 bases from J, the gap between germline ends came to 15 bases. The CDR3 sequence: CASRYPGLLSGNTIYF. The CDR3 bases are TGTGCCAGCAGGTACCCTGGACTGCTCTCTGGAAACACCATATATTTT.

The V and J genes are TRBV9 and TRBJ2-7; D unresolved. Trimming stripped 3 bases from V and 2 bases from J, with 12 bases between. Germline CDR1 reads SGDLS; CDR2 reads YYNGEE. This CDR3 comprises 14 residues. CDR3 protein: CASSGLNTPYEQYF. The DNA for the CDR3 is TGTGCCAGCAGCGGACTGAATACACCCTACGAGCAGTACTTC.

The chain links TRBV5-1 to TRBJ2-7; 8 nucleotides agree with TRBD2. V was pared by 0 bases and J by 6 bases, with 2 bases of the junction left unmatched. The CDR3 sequence is 13 residues long. The germline V gene has CDR1 SGHRS and CDR2 YFSETQ. This CDR3 is CASSLERGSEQYF. The CDR3 region has the DNA TGCGCCAGCAGCTTGGAGCGGGGGAGCGAGCAGTACTTC.

The V gene is TRBV13, the J gene TRBJ1-6; D is unclear. Germline values: CDR1 PRHDT, CDR2 FYEKMQ (reference sequence). The V end was cut by 5 bases, the J end by 9 bases, with 11 bases between. The CDR3 is 13 residues long. The CDR3 coding sequence is TGTGCCAGCAGCCGCACGCGGGGTTCACCCCTCCACTTT. It codes for CASSRTRGSPLHF.

The V gene is TRBV10-3, the J gene TRBJ1-2; the D is unclear. Trimming removed 4 bases at V and 6 bases at J, with 9 bases between. The CDR3 runs 12 residues. Germline V gene sequence: CDR1 ENHRY, CDR2 SYGVKD. CDR3 amino acids: CAISAEQNGYTF. CDR3 coding DNA: TGTGCCATCAGTGCGGAGCAGAATGGCTACACCTTC.

This chain links TRBV10-2 with TRBJ1-1; 9 bases align to TRBD1. CDR1 is WSHSY, CDR2 SAAADI, per germline. J lost 5 bases, V lost 7 bases, and 8 bases had no gene match. The CDR3 consists of 14 residues. The CDR3 here is CASKAGTGYTEAFF. In nucleotides, the CDR3 is TGCGCCAGCAAGGCCGGGACAGGGTATACTGAAGCTTTCTTT.

The V gene is TRBV28, the J gene TRBJ2-3; 14 bases align to TRBD2. Germline V gene lookup returns CDR1 MDHEN and CDR2 SYDVKM. The CDR3 extends over 20 amino acids. V shed 5 bases, J shed 9 bases, and the junction held 22 bases outside the gene matches. The CDR3 sequence: CASSPLGTSGRVGAYRTQYF. CDR3 in DNA: TGTGCCAGCAGTCCCCTCGGGACTAGCGGGAGAGTGGGGGCCTATCGGACGCAGTATTTT.

The chain employs TRBV7-8 and TRBJ2-1, with 7 bases aligning to TRBD1. Looked up from germline, CDR1 is SGHVS and CDR2 is FQNEAQ. This CDR3 region has 15 residues. V shed 5 bases, J shed 6 bases, and the junction held 10 bases outside the gene matches. CDR3 residues: CASSLGDSLGNEQFF. The CDR3 DNA is TGTGCCAGCAGCCTAGGGGACAGCCTTGGCAATGAGCAGTTCTTC.

The J gene is TRBJ2-1, the V gene TRBV12-5; 12 positions agree with TRBD1. There are 14 residues in the CDR3. Looked up from germline, CDR1 is LGHNT and CDR2 is FRNRAP. The junction had 5 bases not matched to a gene; V was cut back by 6 bases and J by 8 bases. CDR3 in amino acids: CASGPGQGAHEQFF. The CDR3 nucleotides read TGTGCTAGTGGGCCGGGACAGGGGGCCCATGAGCAGTTCTTC.

The rearrangement links TRBV3-1 (or the pseudogene TRBV3-2) to TRBJ2-5; 8 positions match TRBD2. CDR1 and CDR2 from the germline V gene are LGHDT and YNNKEL (reference sequence). The length of the CDR3 is 16 residues. J lost 5 bases, V lost 2 bases, and 10 bases had no gene match. This chain's CDR3 is CASSQRQSGSGETQYF. CDR3 DNA sequence: TGTGCCAGCAGCCAAAGGCAAAGCGGGAGTGGGGAGACCCAGTACTTC.

In this sample, this clone turned up a few times. This chain connects TRBV11-3 to TRBJ2-7; 11 bases fit TRBD1. J was trimmed by 5 bases and V by 2 bases; bases with no gene match: 8. Germline V gives CDR1 SGHNT, CDR2 YENEEA. The CDR3 spans 16 residues. The CDR3 DNA is TGTGCCAGCAGCTTAAATTCCGGGACAGGGGGAAACGAGCAGTACTTC. This encodes CASSLNSGTGGNEQYF. Full variable domain (missing parts from reference TRBV11-3 and TRBJ2-7): EAGVVQSPRYKIIEKKQPVAFWCNPISGHNTLYWYLQNLGQGPELLIRYENEEAVDDSQLPKDRFSAERLKGVDSTLKIQPAELGDSAVYLCASSLNSGTGGNEQYFGPGTRLTVT.

The V and J genes are TRBV2 and TRBJ1-4; D is perhaps TRBD1 (6 bases). The CDR3 loop spans 15 amino acids. The germline V and J ends were trimmed by 7 bases and 7 bases, with 19 bases remaining between them. Germline assignment: CDR1 SNHLY and CDR2 FYNNEI. The CDR3 DNA follows: TGTGCCAGCACCCCAGGGGAGGGGAACGGTGAAAAACTGTTTTTT. It yields the protein CASTPGEGNGEKLFF.

The chain recombines TRBV7-3 with TRBJ2-1, with 12 bases lining up with TRBD2. The germline gives CDR1 SGHTA, CDR2 FQGTGA. The CDR3 contains 16 residues. The J segment lost 6 bases and the V segment lost 1 base, leaving 4 bases of the junction unmatched. DNA of the CDR3: TGTGCCAGCAGCTTAATTGGGACTAGCGGGCCCAATGAGCAGTTCTTC. Amino acid sequence: CASSLIGTSGPNEQFF.

The chain joins TRBV5-1 to TRBJ2-2, with 8 positions matching TRBD2. In germline, CDR1 is SGHRS, CDR2 YFSETQ. There are 16 residues in the CDR3. Trimming cost V 0 bases and J 3 bases; bases outside gene matches: 4. The CDR3 sequence: CASSLVLAEDTGELFF. The CDR3 region has the DNA TGCGCCAGCAGCTTGGTACTAGCGGAGGACACCGGGGAGCTGTTTTTT.

The chain links TRBV5-6 to TRBJ2-7, with 8 bases lining up with TRBD2. The CDR3 has 14 residues. Trimming took 3 bases from V and 6 from J; bases not matched to a gene: 8. The germline CDR1 and CDR2 sequences are SGHDT and YYEEEE. CDR3 sequence (DNA): TGTGCCAGCAGCTCGGGACTAGATTCCCGCGAGCAGTACTTC. This sequence encodes CASSSGLDSREQYF.

This chain links TRBV15 with TRBJ2-7; 7 nucleotides line up with TRBD1. Germline CDR1 and CDR2: LNHNV and YYDKDF (reference sequence). V was pared by 4 bases and J by 6 bases, with 15 bases of the junction left unmatched. The CDR3 runs 16 residues. This CDR3 is CATSTDGPQGKGEQYF. DNA for the CDR3: TGTGCCACCAGCACTGACGGGCCACAGGGGAAGGGCGAGCAGTACTTC.